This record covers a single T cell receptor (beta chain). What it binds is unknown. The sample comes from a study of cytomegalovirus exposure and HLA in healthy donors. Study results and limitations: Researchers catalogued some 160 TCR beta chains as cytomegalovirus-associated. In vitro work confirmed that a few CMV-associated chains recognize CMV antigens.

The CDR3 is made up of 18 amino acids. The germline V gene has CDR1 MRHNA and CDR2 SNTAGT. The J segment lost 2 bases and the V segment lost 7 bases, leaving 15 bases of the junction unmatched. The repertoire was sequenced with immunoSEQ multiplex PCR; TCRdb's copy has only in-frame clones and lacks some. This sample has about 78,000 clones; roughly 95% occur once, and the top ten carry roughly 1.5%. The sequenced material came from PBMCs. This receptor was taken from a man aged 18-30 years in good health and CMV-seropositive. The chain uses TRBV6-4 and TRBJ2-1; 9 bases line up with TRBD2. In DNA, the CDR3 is TGTGCCAGCAATTCATTAGTTGGTGCGGGAGGGCCCTACAATGAGCAGTTCTTC. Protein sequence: CASNSLVGAGGPYNEQFF.